The sample holds one count of the clone carrying this T cell receptor beta chain. Germline is not matched at one junction end, which may reflect a read error. CDR3 size: 17 residues. Looked up from germline, CDR1 is MDHEN and CDR2 is SYDVKM. These data belong to a study of glioma-infiltrating T cells. The wider study: Sequencing aimed for roughly 4.5- to 11-fold coverage of 950,000 to 1,000,000 peripheral T cells.

TCR alpha and beta CDR3 regions were amplified from RNA using iRepertoire nested multiplex PCR. One entry per CDR3 protein results from TCRdb running MiXCR on the multiplex PCR reads. The data show approximately 400,000 distinct CDR3 sequences, 41% seen once. The clonotype comes from a human donor with low-grade glioma or glioblastoma, undergoing nonglioma brain surgery, or in good health (not recorded which). This chain uses TRBV28 with TRBJ2-1; D might be TRBD1 or TRBD2, each matching 5 bases. Specimen: glioma tissue, nonneoplastic brain tissue, or PBMCs (not recorded which). Here the CDR3 reads CASSLYWDGSSCNEQFF. In DNA form, the CDR3 reads TGTGCCAGCAGCTTATACTGGGACGGGTCCTCCTGCAATGAGCAGTTCTTC. The complete variable domain, with remaining parts taken from reference TRBV28 and TRBJ2-1, reads DVKVTQSSRYLVKRTGEKVFLECVQDMDHENMFWYRQDPGLGLRLIYFSYDVKMKEKGDIPEGYSVSREKKERFSLILESASTNQTSMYLCASSLYWDGSSCNEQFFGPGTRLTVL.